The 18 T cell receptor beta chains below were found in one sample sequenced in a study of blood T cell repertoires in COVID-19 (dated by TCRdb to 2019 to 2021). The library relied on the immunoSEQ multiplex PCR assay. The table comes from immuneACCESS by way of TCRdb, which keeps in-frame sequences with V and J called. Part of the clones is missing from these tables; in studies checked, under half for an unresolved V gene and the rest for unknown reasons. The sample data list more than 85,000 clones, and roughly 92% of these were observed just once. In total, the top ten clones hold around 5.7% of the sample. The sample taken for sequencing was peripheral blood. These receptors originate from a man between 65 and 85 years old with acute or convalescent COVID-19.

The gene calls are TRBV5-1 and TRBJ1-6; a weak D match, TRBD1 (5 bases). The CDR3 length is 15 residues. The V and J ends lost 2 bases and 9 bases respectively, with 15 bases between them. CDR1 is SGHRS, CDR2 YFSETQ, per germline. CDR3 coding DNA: TGCGCCAGCAGCTTCGACCATCCAGGGATTTCACCCCTCCACTTT. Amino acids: CASSFDHPGISPLHF.

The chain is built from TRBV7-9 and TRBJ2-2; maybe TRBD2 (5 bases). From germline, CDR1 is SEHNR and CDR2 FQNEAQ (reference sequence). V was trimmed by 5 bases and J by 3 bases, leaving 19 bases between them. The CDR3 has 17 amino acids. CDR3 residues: CASSAPLEGPDTGELFF. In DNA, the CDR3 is TGTGCCAGCAGCGCACCGCTTGAGGGCCCCGACACCGGGGAGCTGTTTTTT.

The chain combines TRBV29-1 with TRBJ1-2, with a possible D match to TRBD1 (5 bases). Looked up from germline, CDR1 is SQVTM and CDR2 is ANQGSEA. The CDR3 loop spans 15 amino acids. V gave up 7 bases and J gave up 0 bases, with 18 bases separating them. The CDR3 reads CSARRGGSANYGYTF. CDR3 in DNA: TGCAGCGCCCGCCGCGGGGGGTCGGCTAACTATGGCTACACCTTC.

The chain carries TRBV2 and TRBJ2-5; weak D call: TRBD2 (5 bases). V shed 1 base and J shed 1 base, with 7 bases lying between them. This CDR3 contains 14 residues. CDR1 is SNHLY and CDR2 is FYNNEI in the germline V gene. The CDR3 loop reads CASSEVAIQETQYF. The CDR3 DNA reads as TGTGCCAGCAGTGAAGTAGCGATCCAAGAGACCCAGTACTTC. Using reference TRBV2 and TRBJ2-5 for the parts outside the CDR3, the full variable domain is EPEVTQTPSHQVTQMGQEVILRCVPISNHLYFYWYRQILGQKVEFLVSFYNNEISEKSEIFDDQFSVERPDGSNFTLKIRSTKLEDSAMYFCASSEVAIQETQYFGPGTRLLVL.

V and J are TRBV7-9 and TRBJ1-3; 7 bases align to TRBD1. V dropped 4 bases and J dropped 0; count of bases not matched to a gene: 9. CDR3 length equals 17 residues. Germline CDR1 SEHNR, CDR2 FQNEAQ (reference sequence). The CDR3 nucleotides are TGTGCCAGCAGCTACGGACAGGCAACCCACTCTGGAAACACCATATATTTT. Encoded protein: CASSYGQATHSGNTIYF.

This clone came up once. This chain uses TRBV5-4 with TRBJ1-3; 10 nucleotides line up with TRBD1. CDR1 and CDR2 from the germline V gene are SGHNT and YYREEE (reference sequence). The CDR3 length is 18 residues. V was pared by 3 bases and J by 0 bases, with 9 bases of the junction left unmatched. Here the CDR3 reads CASSSSLGQGVSGNTIYF. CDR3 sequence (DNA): TGTGCCAGCAGCTCCAGCCTCGGACAGGGGGTCTCTGGAAACACCATATATTTT. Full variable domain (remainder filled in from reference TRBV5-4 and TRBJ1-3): ETGVTQSPTHLIKTRGQQVTLRCSSQSGHNTVSWYQQALGQGPQFIFQYYREEENGRGNFPPRFSGLQFPNYSSELNVNALELDDSALYLCASSSSLGQGVSGNTIYFGEGSWLTVV.

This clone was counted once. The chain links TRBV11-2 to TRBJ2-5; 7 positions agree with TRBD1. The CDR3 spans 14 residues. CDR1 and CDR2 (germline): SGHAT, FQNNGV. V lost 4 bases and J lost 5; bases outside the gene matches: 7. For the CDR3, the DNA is TGTGCCAGCAGCTCGACAGGGCAGGGGGAGACCCAGTACTTC. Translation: CASSSTGQGETQYF.

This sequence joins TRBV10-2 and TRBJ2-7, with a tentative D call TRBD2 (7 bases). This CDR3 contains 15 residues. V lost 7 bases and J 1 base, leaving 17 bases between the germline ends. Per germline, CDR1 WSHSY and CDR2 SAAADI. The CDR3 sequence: CASTPGGPPSYEQYF. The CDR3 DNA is TGCGCCAGCACCCCCGGGGGGCCCCCTTCCTACGAGCAGTACTTC.

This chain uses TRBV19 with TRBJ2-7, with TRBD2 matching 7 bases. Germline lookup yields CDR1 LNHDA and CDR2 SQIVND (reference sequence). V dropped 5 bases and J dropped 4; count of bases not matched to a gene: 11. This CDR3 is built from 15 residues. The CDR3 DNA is TGTGCCAGTAGTGGTCGGGAGGTGGCGGGATACGAGCAGTACTTC. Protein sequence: CASSGREVAGYEQYF.

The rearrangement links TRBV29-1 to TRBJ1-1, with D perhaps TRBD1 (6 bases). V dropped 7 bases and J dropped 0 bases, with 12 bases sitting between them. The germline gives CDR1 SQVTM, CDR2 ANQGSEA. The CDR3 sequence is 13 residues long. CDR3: CSARGGLNTEAFF. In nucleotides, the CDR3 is TGCAGCGCTAGGGGGGGTCTGAACACTGAAGCTTTCTTT.

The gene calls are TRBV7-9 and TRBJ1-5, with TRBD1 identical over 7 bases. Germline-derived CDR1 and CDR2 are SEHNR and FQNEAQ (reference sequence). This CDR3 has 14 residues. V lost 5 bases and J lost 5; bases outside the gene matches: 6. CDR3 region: CASSPLQGDQPQHF. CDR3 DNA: TGTGCCAGCAGCCCCCTTCAGGGGGATCAGCCCCAGCATTTT.

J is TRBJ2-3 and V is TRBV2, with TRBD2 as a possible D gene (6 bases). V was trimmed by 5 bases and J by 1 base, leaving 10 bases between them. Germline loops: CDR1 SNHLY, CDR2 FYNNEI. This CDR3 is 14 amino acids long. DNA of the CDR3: TGTGCCAGCAGTCGACTAGTACGCACAGATACGCAGTATTTT. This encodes CASSRLVRTDTQYF.

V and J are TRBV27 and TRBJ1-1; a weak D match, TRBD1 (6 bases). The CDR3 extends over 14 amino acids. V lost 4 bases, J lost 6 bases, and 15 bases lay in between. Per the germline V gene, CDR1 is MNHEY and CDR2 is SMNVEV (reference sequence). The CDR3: CASSSLDSRPEAFF. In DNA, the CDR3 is TGTGCCAGCAGTTCTTTGGACAGCCGGCCTGAAGCTTTCTTT.

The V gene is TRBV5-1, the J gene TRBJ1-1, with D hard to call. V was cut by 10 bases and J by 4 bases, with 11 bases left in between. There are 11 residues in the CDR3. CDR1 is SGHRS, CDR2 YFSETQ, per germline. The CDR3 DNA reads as TGCGCCTCCCAAGTCGGCACTGAAGCTTTCTTT. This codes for CASQVGTEAFF.

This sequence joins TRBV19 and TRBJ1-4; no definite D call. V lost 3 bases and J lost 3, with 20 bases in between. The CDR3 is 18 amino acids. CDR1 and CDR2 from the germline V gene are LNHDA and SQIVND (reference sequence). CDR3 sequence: CASSMGSRGRASNEKLFF. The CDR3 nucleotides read TGTGCCAGTAGTATGGGGTCGCGGGGAAGGGCCTCTAATGAAAAACTGTTTTTT.

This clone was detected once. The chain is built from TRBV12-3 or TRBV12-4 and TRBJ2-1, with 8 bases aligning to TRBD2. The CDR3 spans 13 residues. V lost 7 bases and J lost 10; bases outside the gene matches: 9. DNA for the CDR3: TGTGCCAGCACTTTCTCGCCTAGCGGGGAGCAGTTCTTC. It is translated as CASTFSPSGEQFF.

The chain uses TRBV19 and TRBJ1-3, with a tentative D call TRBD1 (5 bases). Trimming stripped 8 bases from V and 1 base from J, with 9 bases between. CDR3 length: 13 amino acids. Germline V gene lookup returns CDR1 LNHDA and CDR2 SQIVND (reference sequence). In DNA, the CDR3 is TGTGCCAGTGAGAAGGGGTCTGGAAACACCATATATTTT. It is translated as CASEKGSGNTIYF.

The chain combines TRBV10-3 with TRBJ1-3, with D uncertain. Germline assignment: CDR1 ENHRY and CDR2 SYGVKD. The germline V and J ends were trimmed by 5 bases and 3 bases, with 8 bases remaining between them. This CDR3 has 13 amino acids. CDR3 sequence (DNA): TGTGCCATCAGTCTCGAGGGTGGAAACACCATATATTTT. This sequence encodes CAISLEGGNTIYF.